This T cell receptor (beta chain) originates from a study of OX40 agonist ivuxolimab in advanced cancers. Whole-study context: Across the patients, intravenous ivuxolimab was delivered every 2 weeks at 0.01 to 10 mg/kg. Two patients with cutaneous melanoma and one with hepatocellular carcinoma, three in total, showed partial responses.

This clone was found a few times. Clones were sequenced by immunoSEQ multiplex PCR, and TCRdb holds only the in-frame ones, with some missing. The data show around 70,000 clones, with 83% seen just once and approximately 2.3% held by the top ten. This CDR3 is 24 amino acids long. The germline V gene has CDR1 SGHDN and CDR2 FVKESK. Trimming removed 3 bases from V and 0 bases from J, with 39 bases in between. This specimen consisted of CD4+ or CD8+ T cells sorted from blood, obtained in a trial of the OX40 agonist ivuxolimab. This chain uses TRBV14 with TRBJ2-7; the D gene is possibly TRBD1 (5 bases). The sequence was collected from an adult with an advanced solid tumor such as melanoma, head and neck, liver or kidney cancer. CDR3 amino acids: CASSHFGWAKPNPTDFSSSYEQYF. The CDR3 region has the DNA TGTGCCAGCAGCCATTTTGGGTGGGCGAAACCAAACCCGACAGACTTTTCGAGCTCCTACGAGCAGTACTTC.